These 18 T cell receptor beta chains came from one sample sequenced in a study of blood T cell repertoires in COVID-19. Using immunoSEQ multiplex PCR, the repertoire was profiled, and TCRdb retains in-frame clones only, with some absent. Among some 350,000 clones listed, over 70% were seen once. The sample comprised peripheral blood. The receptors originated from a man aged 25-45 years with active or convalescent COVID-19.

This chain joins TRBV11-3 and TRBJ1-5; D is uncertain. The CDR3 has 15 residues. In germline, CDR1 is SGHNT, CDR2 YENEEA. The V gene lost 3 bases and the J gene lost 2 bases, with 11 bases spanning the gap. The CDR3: CASSLVRQGNQPQHF. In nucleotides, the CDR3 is TGTGCCAGCAGCTTGGTACGGCAGGGCAATCAGCCCCAGCATTTT.

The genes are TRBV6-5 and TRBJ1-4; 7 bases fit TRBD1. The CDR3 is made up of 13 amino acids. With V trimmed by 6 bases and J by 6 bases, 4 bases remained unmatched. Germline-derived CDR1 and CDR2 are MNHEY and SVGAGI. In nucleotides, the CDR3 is TGTGCCAGCAGAGGGGGCTTGGATGAAAAACTGTTTTTT. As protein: CASRGGLDEKLFF.

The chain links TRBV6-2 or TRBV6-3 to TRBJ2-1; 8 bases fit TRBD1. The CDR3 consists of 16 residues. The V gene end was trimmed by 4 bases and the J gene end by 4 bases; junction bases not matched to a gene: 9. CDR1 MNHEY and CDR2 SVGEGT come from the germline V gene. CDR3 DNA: TGTGCCAGCAGTTCCCCCGGGACAGGCCCATACAATGAGCAGTTCTTC. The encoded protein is CASSSPGTGPYNEQFF.

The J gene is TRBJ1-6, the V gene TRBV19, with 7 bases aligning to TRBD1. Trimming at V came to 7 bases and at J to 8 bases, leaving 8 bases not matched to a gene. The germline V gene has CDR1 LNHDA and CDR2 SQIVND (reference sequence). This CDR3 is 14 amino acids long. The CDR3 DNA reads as TGTGCCAGTAAAGACAGACAGGGACATTCACCCCTCCACTTT. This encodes CASKDRQGHSPLHF.

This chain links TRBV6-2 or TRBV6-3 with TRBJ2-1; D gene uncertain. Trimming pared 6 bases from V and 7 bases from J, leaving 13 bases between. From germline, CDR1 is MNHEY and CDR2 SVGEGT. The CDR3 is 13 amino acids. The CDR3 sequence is CASSPSRFNEQFF. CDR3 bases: TGTGCCAGCAGCCCCTCTAGATTTAATGAGCAGTTCTTC.

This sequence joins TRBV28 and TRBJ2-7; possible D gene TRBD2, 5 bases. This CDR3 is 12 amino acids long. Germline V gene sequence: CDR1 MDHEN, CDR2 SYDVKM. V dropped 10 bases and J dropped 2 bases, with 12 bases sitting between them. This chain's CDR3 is CATWTYPYEQYF. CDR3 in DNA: TGTGCCACCTGGACTTACCCCTACGAGCAGTACTTC.

The CDR3 coding sequence is TGTGCCAGCAGCGGAAATCAGGGGTCCTACGAGCAGTACTTC. This gives the protein CASSGNQGSYEQYF. The chain combines TRBV4-2 with TRBJ2-7, with TRBD1 as a possible D gene (6 bases). The CDR3 runs to 14 residues. CDR1 and CDR2 (germline): LGHNA, YNFKEQ. Deletions cut 5 bases from V and 1 base from J, with 12 bases between.

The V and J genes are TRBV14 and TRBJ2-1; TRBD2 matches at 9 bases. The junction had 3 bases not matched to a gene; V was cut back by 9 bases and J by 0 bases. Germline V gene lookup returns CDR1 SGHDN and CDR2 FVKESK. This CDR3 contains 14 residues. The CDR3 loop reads CASGAGGSYNEQFF. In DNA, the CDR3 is TGTGCCAGTGGAGCGGGGGGCTCCTACAATGAGCAGTTCTTC.

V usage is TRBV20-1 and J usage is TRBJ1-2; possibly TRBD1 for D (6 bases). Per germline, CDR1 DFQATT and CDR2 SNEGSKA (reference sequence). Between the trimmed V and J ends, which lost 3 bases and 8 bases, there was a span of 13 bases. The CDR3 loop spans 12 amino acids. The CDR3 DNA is TGCAGTGCTAGTAACACAGGGAAGGGCTACACCTTC. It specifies CSASNTGKGYTF.

The CDR3 DNA reads TGTGCCAGCAGCGTACAGGTAGGGGCCGACACCGGGGAGCTGTTTTTT. It codes for CASSVQVGADTGELFF. This rearrangement joins TRBV9 to TRBJ2-2, with a tentative D call TRBD1 (5 bases). Germline V CDR1 and CDR2: SGDLS, YYNGEE. Trimming removed 1 base at V and 3 bases at J, with 13 bases between. The CDR3 is made up of 16 amino acids.

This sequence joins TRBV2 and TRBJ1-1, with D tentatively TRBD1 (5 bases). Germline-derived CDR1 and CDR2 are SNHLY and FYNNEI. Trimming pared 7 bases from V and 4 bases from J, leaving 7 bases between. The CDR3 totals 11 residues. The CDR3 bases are TGTGCCAGCACCCAGGGCACTGAAGCTTTCTTT. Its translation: CASTQGTEAFF.

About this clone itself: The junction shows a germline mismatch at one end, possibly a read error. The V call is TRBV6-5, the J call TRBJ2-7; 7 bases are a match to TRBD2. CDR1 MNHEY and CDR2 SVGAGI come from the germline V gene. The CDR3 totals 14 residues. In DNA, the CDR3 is TGTGCCCGCAGGGTGGGGGGGGTCTCCTACGAGCAGTACTTC. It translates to CARRVGGVSYEQYF.

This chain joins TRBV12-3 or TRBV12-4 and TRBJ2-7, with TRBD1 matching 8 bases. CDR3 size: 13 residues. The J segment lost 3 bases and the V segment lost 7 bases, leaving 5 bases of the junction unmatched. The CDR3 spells CASTQTGDYEQYF. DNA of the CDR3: TGTGCCAGCACCCAGACAGGGGACTACGAGCAGTACTTC.

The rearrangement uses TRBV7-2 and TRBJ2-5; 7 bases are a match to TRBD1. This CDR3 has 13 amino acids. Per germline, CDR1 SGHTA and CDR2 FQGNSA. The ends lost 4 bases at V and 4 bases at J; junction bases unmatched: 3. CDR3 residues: CASSYDRAETQYF. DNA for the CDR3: TGTGCCAGCAGCTATGACAGGGCAGAGACCCAGTACTTC.

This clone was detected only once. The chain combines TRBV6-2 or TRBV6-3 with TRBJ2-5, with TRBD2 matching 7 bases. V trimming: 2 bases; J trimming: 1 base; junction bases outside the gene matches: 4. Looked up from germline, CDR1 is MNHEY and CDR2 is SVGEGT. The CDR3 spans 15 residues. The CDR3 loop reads CASSYAGEVQETQYF. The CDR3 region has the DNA TGTGCCAGCAGTTACGCGGGGGAGGTCCAAGAGACCCAGTACTTC.

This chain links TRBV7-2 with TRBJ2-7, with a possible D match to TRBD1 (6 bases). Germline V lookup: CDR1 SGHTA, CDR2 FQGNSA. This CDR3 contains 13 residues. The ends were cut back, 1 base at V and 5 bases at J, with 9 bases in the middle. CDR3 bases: TGTGCCAGCAGCTTAGACAGGGAGAACGAGCAGTACTTC. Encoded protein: CASSLDRENEQYF.

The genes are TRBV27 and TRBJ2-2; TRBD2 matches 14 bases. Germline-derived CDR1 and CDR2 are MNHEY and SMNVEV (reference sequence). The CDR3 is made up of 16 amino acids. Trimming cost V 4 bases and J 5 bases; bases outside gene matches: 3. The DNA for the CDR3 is TGTGCCAGCAGTTCTCGGACTAGCGGGAGGACCGGGGAGCTGTTTTTT. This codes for CASSSRTSGRTGELFF.

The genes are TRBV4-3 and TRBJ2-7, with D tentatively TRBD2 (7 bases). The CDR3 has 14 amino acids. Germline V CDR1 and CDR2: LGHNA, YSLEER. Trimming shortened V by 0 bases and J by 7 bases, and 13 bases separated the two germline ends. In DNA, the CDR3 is TGCGCCAGCAGCCAAGACGGGGGGCCGCGGGAGCAGTACTTC. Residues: CASSQDGGPREQYF.